The clone carrying this T cell receptor (beta chain) was recorded many times. Antigen: not known. Germline V gene data show CDR1 as SGHRS and CDR2 as YFSETQ. The length of the CDR3 is 18 residues. The V and J ends lost 4 bases and 0 bases, in that order; junction bases with no gene match: 12. This sample stems from a study of naive and memory T cell subsets. Study-wide points: In CD4 and CD8 cells, diversity dropped from naive through EMRA. TCR abundance followed a power law differing between naive and memory subsets.

An equimolar mix of two oligonucleotides served as the beta constant-region primer for TRBC1 and TRBC2. Nested alpha and beta constant-region primers with the SP2 primer drove four PCR rounds on ligated cDNA. An oligonucleotide with the SP2 primer and a 12-nucleotide UMI was ligated to the cDNA 3' end. Each CDR3 protein gets one entry after TCRdb re-called the UMI-ligation and nested PCR reads with MiXCR. Seen here are 120,000 or so distinct CDR3 sequences, 35% to 40% observed once, and the top ten hold 0.9%. The receptor comes from a human donor in good health. Sequencing was carried out using central memory CD4+ T cells from blood. V and J are TRBV5-1 and TRBJ2-7; 11 bases are a match to TRBD2. The CDR3 DNA reads as TGCGCCAGCAGCCCATTCGGGACTAGCGGTTCGAGCTCCTACGAGCAGTACTTC. Translated, it gives CASSPFGTSGSSSYEQYF.